These T cell receptor beta chains were read from a single sample in a study of cytomegalovirus exposure and HLA in healthy donors. The table came from immunoSEQ multiplex PCR; TCRdb's copy has only in-frame clones and leaves some out. The data show roughly 100,000 clones, roughly 78% seen once. Specimen: PBMCs. These receptors originate from a woman aged 35 to 49 in good health and CMV-seronegative. The CDR3 runs from the conserved cysteine through the conserved F or W. The D gene is left open where the match is weak. Size is omitted from some rows. Given values are once, few, many or a class for expanded clones.

D	size	V	J	CDR3	DNA
.	.	TRBV4-1	TRBJ1-4	CASSQDQGAITNEKLFF	TGCGCCAGCAGCCAAGATCAGGGCGCGATAACAAATGAAAAACTGTTTTTT
.	.	TRBV7-8	TRBJ1-2	CASSLGPRPLNYGYTF	TGTGCCAGCAGCTTAGGGCCCAGGCCCCTCAACTATGGCTACACCTTC
TRBD1	.	TRBV4-3	TRBJ2-1	CASSQDKTGAYNEQFF	TGCGCCAGCAGCCAAGATAAGACAGGGGCCTACAATGAGCAGTTCTTC
TRBD1	.	TRBV7-9	TRBJ1-4	CASSLGDRALATNEKLFF	TGTGCCAGCTCTTTGGGGGACAGGGCCCTCGCAACTAATGAAAAACTGTTTTTT
.	few	TRBV19	TRBJ1-1	CASGLSGITEAFF	TGTGCCAGTGGATTATCAGGGATCACTGAAGCTTTCTTT
TRBD1	.	TRBV27	TRBJ1-2	CASSLKGAPGYGYTF	TGTGCCAGCAGTTTAAAGGGGGCGCCGGGCTATGGCTACACCTTC
TRBD2	.	TRBV19	TRBJ2-7	CATTESPGLAGGLDRYEQYF	TGTGCCACCACAGAATCACCGGGACTAGCGGGAGGGCTTGATCGGTACGAGCAGTACTTC
.	.	TRBV28	TRBJ2-5	CASSLTGPWEQYF	TGTGCCAGCAGTTTAACAGGGCCCTGGGAGCAGTACTTC
.	few	TRBV19	TRBJ1-5	CASSSQGHLENQPQHF	TGTGCCAGTAGTTCCCAGGGACACCTGGAAAATCAGCCCCAGCATTTT
.	.	TRBV29-1	TRBJ2-3	CSVVVPLSGTDTQYF	TGCAGCGTTGTAGTTCCGCTGAGCGGCACAGATACGCAGTATTTT
.	.	TRBV19	TRBJ1-2	CASRQSRGYTF	TGTGCCAGTCGCCAATCGAGGGGCTACACCTTC
.	.	TRBV28	TRBJ2-3	CASSLDGGGDTQYF	TGTGCCAGCAGTCTCGACGGCGGTGGAGATACGCAGTATTTT
.	.	TRBV21-1	TRBJ1-5	CASSKAPTVSQHF	TGTGCCAGCAGCAAAGCCCCGACAGTTTCGCAGCATTTT
TRBD1	.	TRBV7-3	TRBJ2-5	CASSPGGPETQYF	TGTGCCAGCAGCCCAGGGGGCCCAGAGACCCAGTACTTC
.	.	TRBV7-9	TRBJ1-2	CASSATEGSGGYTF	TGTGCCAGCAGCGCCACAGAAGGATCCGGTGGCTACACCTTC
TRBD2	.	TRBV27	TRBJ2-1	CASSLVGGTSGMNEQFF	TGTGCCAGCAGTTTGGTCGGTGGGACTAGCGGGATGAATGAGCAGTTCTTC
TRBD1	.	TRBV6-5	TRBJ1-2	CAIRDLQGDGGYTF	TGTGCCATACGGGATTTACAGGGGGATGGAGGCTACACCTTC
TRBD2	.	TRBV9	TRBJ2-1	CASSVEVAGVPRNEQFF	TGTGCCAGCAGCGTAGAGGTAGCGGGAGTCCCGCGCAATGAGCAGTTCTTC
TRBD1	once	TRBV12-5	TRBJ1-2	CASGAGTDYGYTF	TGTGCTAGTGGTGCTGGGACAGACTATGGCTACACCTTC
.	few	TRBV7-2	TRBJ1-5	CASSSGELSNQPQHF	TGTGCCAGCAGTTCTGGAGAACTTAGCAATCAGCCCCAGCATTTT
TRBD2	once	TRBV15	TRBJ2-3	CATMFASGSADTQYF	TGTGCCACCATGTTCGCTAGCGGGAGTGCAGATACGCAGTATTTT
.	.	TRBV4-3	TRBJ1-1	CASSQERGLNTEAFF	TGCGCCAGCAGCCAAGAGCGGGGGCTGAACACTGAAGCTTTCTTT
TRBD2	.	TRBV19	TRBJ2-5	CASSPVGGETQYF	TGTGCCAGTAGTCCCGTGGGGGGGGAGACCCAGTACTTC
.	.	TRBV19	TRBJ2-1	CASSDHRSKGSYNEQFF	TGTGCCAGTAGTGACCACCGGAGTAAAGGGAGCTACAATGAGCAGTTCTTC